This is a list of T cell receptor beta chains from one sample in a study of regulatory T cells in long-lasting Graves disease. TCRdb independently ran MiXCR on the multiplex PCR reads; one entry per CDR3 protein. The data hold over 650,000 distinct CDR3 sequences, with about 32% observed a single time. This specimen consisted of peripheral blood mononuclear cells (PBMCs), obtained when the disease was refractory, from a patient treated with antithyroid drugs. These receptor sequences come from a female donor with Graves disease. Both conserved end residues are part of each CDR3. A D gene is named only where the DNA matches it firmly. Not every row has a clone size; where given, it reads once, few, many or a size class.

d_call j_call clone_size v_call cdr3_nt cdr3_aa
. TRBJ1-5 . TRBV15 TGTGCCACCAGCAGAGAAGGAAGCAATCAGCCCCAGCATTTT CATSREGSNQPQHF
. TRBJ2-7 . TRBV29-1 TGCAGCGTTGCGGTATTTGGCAGCTCCTACGAGCAGTACTTC CSVAVFGSSYEQYF
. TRBJ2-6 many TRBV7-3 TGTGCCAGCAGCCGACCAGGCCCTGGGGCCAACGTCCTGACTTTC CASSRPGPGANVLTF
. TRBJ1-1 . TRBV20-1 TGCAGTGCTAGAGACAGACCTGGGGGAGCTTTCTTT CSARDRPGGAFF
TRBD2 TRBJ2-4 many TRBV12-3/TRBV12-4 TGTGCCAGCAGTTTCGGACTAGCGGCGAACATTCAGTACTTC CASSFGLAANIQYF
. TRBJ1-4 few TRBV19 TGTGCCACCCGGGCGACCAGTTCCGAAAAACTGTTTTTT CATRATSSEKLFF
. TRBJ2-5 many TRBV7-9 TGTGCCAGCAGCTCAGGACAGCAAGAGACCCAGTACTTC CASSSGQQETQYF
TRBD1 TRBJ1-3 once TRBV12-3/TRBV12-4 TGTGCCAGCAGTTTAGTGAGGGGACAGGCTGAAGAAAACACCATATATTTT CASSLVRGQAEENTIYF
TRBD1 TRBJ1-1 . TRBV6-1 TGTGCCAGCAGTGATCAGCCGGGACAGGGGAACACTGAAGCTTTCTTT CASSDQPGQGNTEAFF
. TRBJ1-6 . TRBV20-1 TGCAGTGCCCGAGGGTGGGGAGATTCACCCCTCCACTTT CSARGWGDSPLHF
TRBD1 TRBJ1-5 few TRBV28 TGTGCCAGCAGTTTGGAGGACAGGGGAGGACAGCCCCAGCATTTT CASSLEDRGGQPQHF
. TRBJ1-1 few TRBV7-9 TGTGCCAGCAGCACTAAGGGGGATACTGAAGCTTTCTTT CASSTKGDTEAFF
TRBD1 TRBJ2-7 . TRBV6-1 TGTGCCAGCTATAATCCGGGACAGGGGGCTCGGGAGCAGTACTTC CASYNPGQGAREQYF
. TRBJ1-3 . TRBV10-3 TGTGCCATCAGCCCCGCAGGAATCTCTGGAAACACCATATATTTT CAISPAGISGNTIYF
. TRBJ1-1 few TRBV7-7 TGTGCCAGCAGCATCTCTCTTCTCTCCGAAGCTTTCTTT CASSISLLSEAFF
. TRBJ2-7 few TRBV20-1 TGCAGTGCTAGTGAAGGGGCCTACGAGCAGTACTTC CSASEGAYEQYF
. TRBJ1-2 few TRBV10-3 TGTGCCATCAGTGGGGAGAACTATGGCTACACCTTC CAISGENYGYTF
TRBD2 TRBJ2-7 few TRBV29-1 TGCAGCGTGGGGACTAGCGGGATTTACGAGCAGTACTTC CSVGTSGIYEQYF
TRBD1 TRBJ1-1 many TRBV29-1 TGCAGCGCTCGACAGGGTCGGGGCACTGAAGCTTTCTTT CSARQGRGTEAFF
. TRBJ2-3 . TRBV7-9 TGTGCCAGCAGCTCTGTAGTAGATACGCAGTATTTT CASSSVVDTQYF
TRBD2 TRBJ2-7 . TRBV5-1 TGCGCCAGCAGCACAGGGACTAGCATTGGATACGAGCAGTACTTC CASSTGTSIGYEQYF
. TRBJ1-4 few TRBV6-1 TGTGCCAGCAGTCAGGACAGCATTTTTGAAAAACTGTTTTTT CASSQDSIFEKLFF
TRBD1 TRBJ1-4 few TRBV12-3/TRBV12-4 TGTGCCAGCAGCTCACCGGGACAGGGGACCCCCTTCGGTAATGAAAAACTGTTTTTT CASSSPGQGTPFGNEKLFF
. TRBJ2-7 . TRBV9 TGTGCCAGCAGCCAGCGACAGGGAGGGAACTACGAGCAGTACTTC CASSQRQGGNYEQYF
. TRBJ2-6 few TRBV19 TGTACCAGTAGTATATACGTGGGTTCTGGGGCCAACGTCCTGACTTTC CTSSIYVGSGANVLTF